This passage covers 15 T cell receptor beta chains from one sample sequenced in a study of blood T cells in healthy people across ages. Sample-barcoded 5' priming and a J-beta primer mix drove a second PCR of 7 to 11 cycles. One entry per CDR3 protein results from TCRdb running MiXCR on the 5' RACE reads. The sample gives about 570,000 distinct CDR3 sequences, roughly a quarter of which show up once; approximately 3.6% is in the top ten. The same sample was also studied in work on T cells of mothers and their children.

The sample was blood. All receptors come from a boy younger than 10 in good health.

This clonotype was counted ten times or more. The rearrangement joins TRBV6-6 to TRBJ1-2; D call uncertain. Between the trimmed V and J ends, which lost 5 bases and 7 bases, there was a span of 8 bases. Germline V gives CDR1 MNHNY, CDR2 SVGAGI (reference sequence). The CDR3 is 11 residues long. CDR3 in amino acids: CASSPRGGYTF. In DNA, the CDR3 is TGTGCCAGCAGTCCCCGGGGTGGCTACACCTTC.

This chain connects TRBV7-2 to TRBJ2-6, with D maybe TRBD2 (5 bases). V lost 0 bases and J 4 bases, leaving 10 bases between the germline ends. The CDR3 covers 16 residues. In germline, CDR1 is SGHTA, CDR2 FQGNSA. Here the CDR3 reads CASSLAGAPGANVLTF. The CDR3 region has the DNA TGTGCCAGCAGCTTAGCGGGAGCTCCAGGGGCCAACGTCCTGACTTTC.

A few counts support this clonotype. The genes are TRBV24-1 and TRBJ2-3; D perhaps matches TRBD2 (5 bases). The CDR3 runs 18 residues. V shed 10 bases and J shed 2 bases, with 27 bases lying between them. The germline CDR1 and CDR2 sequences are KGHDR and SFDVKD. The CDR3 region has the DNA TGTGCCACAAGTCAACCCAGCGGACCCCGGGGTGACACAGATACGCAGTATTTT. Protein sequence: CATSQPSGPRGDTDTQYF.

This clonotype was counted only a few times. J is TRBJ2-5 and V is TRBV20-1; D unclear. The V gene lost 6 bases and the J gene lost 2 bases, with 7 bases spanning the gap. This CDR3 has 11 amino acids. Germline V CDR1 and CDR2: DFQATT, SNEGSKA (reference sequence). The CDR3 sequence is CSADLQETQYF. The CDR3 DNA sequence: TGCAGTGCGGACCTTCAAGAGACCCAGTACTTC.

This clonotype was detected many times. At one of its ends the junction is not consistent with the germline gene, which may arise from a read error. This chain connects TRBV7-7 to TRBJ1-5, with unresolved D. Germline CDR1 reads SSHAT; CDR2 reads FNYEAQ (reference sequence). The CDR3 consists of 15 residues. CDR3 bases: TGTGCTAGCATCCTAGGCCAGCATAGCAATCAGCCCCAGCATTTT. Its protein product is CASILGQHSNQPQHF.

The J gene is TRBJ1-2, the V gene TRBV24-1; D might be TRBD1 (6 bases). The CDR3 has 14 residues. V dropped 1 base and J dropped 4 bases, with 9 bases sitting between them. Germline assignment: CDR1 KGHDR and CDR2 SFDVKD. In nucleotides, the CDR3 is TGTGCCACCAGTGATTTCGGGGGGCCCTATGGCTACACCTTC. Protein product: CATSDFGGPYGYTF.

This chain uses TRBV29-1 with TRBJ2-5; D uncertain. Per germline, CDR1 SQVTM and CDR2 ANQGSEA. There are 13 residues in the CDR3. The germline V and J ends were trimmed by 3 bases and 1 base, with 9 bases remaining between them. The CDR3 sequence is CSVEWRSQETQYF. In DNA form, the CDR3 reads TGCAGCGTTGAGTGGCGGTCCCAAGAGACCCAGTACTTC.

The chain recombines TRBV5-6 with TRBJ2-3; 9 bases agree with TRBD2. The V gene end was trimmed by 5 bases and the J gene end by 4 bases; junction bases not matched to a gene: 8. There are 15 residues in the CDR3. Per the germline V gene, CDR1 is SGHDT and CDR2 is YYEEEE. The CDR3 is CASREISGSADTQYF. Written as DNA, the CDR3 is TGTGCCAGCAGAGAGATTAGCGGGAGCGCAGATACGCAGTATTTT.

This sequence joins TRBV27 and TRBJ2-5, with TRBD2 matching 13 bases. Germline V lookup: CDR1 MNHEY, CDR2 SMNVEV (reference sequence). With V trimmed by 5 bases and J by 5 bases, 8 bases remained unmatched. The CDR3 length is 16 residues. The CDR3 DNA is TGTGCCAGCAGTCAATTACTAGCGGGAGGGCCGGAGACCCAGTACTTC. It translates to CASSQLLAGGPETQYF.

This clonotype was counted a few times. The rearrangement joins TRBV21-1 to TRBJ1-2; the DNA was not compared with TRBD1, the D call given in the table. TRBV21-1 is a documented pseudogene. The CDR3 has 14 residues. CDR3 amino acids: CASSKQGTNYGYTF. The CDR3 coding sequence is TGTGCCAGCAGCAAACAGGGGACTAACTATGGCTACACCTTC.

The sample holds one count of this clonotype. The chain links TRBV6-1 to TRBJ2-7; 8 bases align to TRBD1. This CDR3 has 13 amino acids. CDR1 and CDR2 (germline): MNHNS, SASEGT. With 6 bases clipped from V and 9 bases from J, the junction kept 10 bases outside the gene matches. The CDR3 protein is CASRVGQANGQYF. CDR3 coding DNA: TGTGCCAGCAGAGTGGGACAGGCCAACGGGCAGTACTTC.

There are a few counts of this clonotype. The rearrangement joins TRBV20-1 to TRBJ2-1; no definite D call. V was shortened by 0 bases and J by 9 bases, with 12 bases between the two germline ends. The CDR3 is 13 amino acids. In germline, CDR1 is DFQATT, CDR2 SNEGSKA (reference sequence). This chain's CDR3 is CSARDRVQVEQFF. CDR3 nucleotides: TGCAGTGCTAGAGATCGGGTCCAGGTTGAGCAGTTCTTC.

This clonotype has only a few counts. The V gene is TRBV20-1, the J gene TRBJ1-4; D unresolved. This CDR3 spans 15 amino acids. Germline-derived CDR1 and CDR2 are DFQATT and SNEGSKA (reference sequence). The V gene lost 0 bases and the J gene lost 3 bases, with 11 bases spanning the gap. As DNA, the CDR3 is TGCAGTGCTAGAGATGGCGGGGATCCTAATGAAAAACTGTTTTTT. Encoded protein: CSARDGGDPNEKLFF.

Worth noting for this clonotype: A single base separates this from a much larger clone, so it may be a read error. The chain uses TRBV6-1 and TRBJ2-5, with 10 nucleotides matching TRBD2. The DNA matches TRBJ2-1 better at its end, which makes the J call doubtful. Germline V lookup: CDR1 MNHNS, CDR2 SASEGT. The length of the CDR3 is 17 residues. The DNA for the CDR3 is TGTGCCAGCAGTACCGGGACGAGCGGGGGGGCAGGCAATGGGCAGTTCTTC. It codes for CASSTGTSGGAGNGQFF.

This clonotype has more than one count but fewer than ten. For the CDR3, the DNA is TGTGCCAGCAGTGGGGGGTGGAACACCGGGGAGCTGTTTTTT. It translates to CASSGGWNTGELFF. This chain connects TRBV6-1 to TRBJ2-2, with D perhaps TRBD1 or TRBD2 (5 bases each). V dropped 4 bases and J dropped 1 base, with 7 bases sitting between them. The CDR3 is made up of 14 amino acids. Per germline, CDR1 MNHNS and CDR2 SASEGT.